A single sample is the source of the 11 T cell receptor beta chains below, sequenced in a study of beta chain features in type 1 diabetes. Study outcomes and limitations: Patients with Type 1 diabetes showed moderately but significantly shorter TCRB CDR3s in all four CD4+ subsets.

These TCRs' antigens remain unknown. cDNA synthesis used the whole RNA isolate, giving expressed TCRB sequences. The method was immunoSEQ multiplex PCR; TCRdb's version includes in-frame clones alone and lacks a portion of them. Here the sample spans more than 550,000 clones, roughly an eighth being singletons. Sequenced sample: naive CD4+ T cells from blood. These receptors all come from a young man with type 1 diabetes.

V and J are TRBV7-9 and TRBJ2-5; 8 bases line up with TRBD1. Germline values: CDR1 SEHNR, CDR2 FQNEAQ (reference sequence). The CDR3 is 13 amino acids. The V gene end was trimmed by 5 bases and the J gene end by 5 bases; junction bases not matched to a gene: 4. In DNA form, the CDR3 reads TGTGCCAGCAGCCCAGGGGGCAGGGAGACCCAGTACTTC. Amino acids: CASSPGGRETQYF.

This clone was detected a few times. The chain joins TRBV7-3 to TRBJ2-2; D could derive from TRBD1 or TRBD2 (5 bases each). The germline V gene has CDR1 SGHTA and CDR2 FQGTGA. Trimming removed 1 base from V and 3 bases from J, with 12 bases in between. This CDR3 spans 16 amino acids. The CDR3 nucleotides read TGTGCCAGCAGCTTAATGGGGGTCAGCGACACCGGGGAGCTGTTTTTT. The encoded protein is CASSLMGVSDTGELFF.

Details on this clone: Within the sample, other DNA sequences also encode this same CDR3. This rearrangement joins TRBV5-1 to TRBJ2-2, with 8 positions matching TRBD1. V lost 4 bases, J lost 5 bases, and 7 bases stayed unmatched. The CDR3 sequence is 15 residues long. Germline CDR1 SGHRS, CDR2 YFSETQ. The CDR3 loop is CASSPGTGRTGELFF. Here the CDR3 DNA reads TGCGCCAGCAGCCCCGGGACAGGAAGGACCGGGGAGCTGTTTTTT.

This clone was detected only a few times. At one end the junction does not follow the germline gene, possibly because of a read error. This chain uses TRBV7-7 with TRBJ2-1; D call uncertain. The V gene's germline CDR1 is SSHAT and CDR2 FNYEAQ (reference sequence). This CDR3 contains 15 residues. The CDR3 sequence: CASSPRSGSYNEQFF. CDR3 nucleotides: TGTGCTAGCAGCCCCCGATCGGGCTCCTACAATGAGCAGTTCTTC.

This chain joins TRBV15 and TRBJ1-4; tentatively, D is TRBD1 (5 bases). CDR1 is LNHNV and CDR2 is YYDKDF in the germline V gene (reference sequence). Trimming shortened V by 0 bases and J by 3 bases, and 11 bases separated the two germline ends. The CDR3 runs 16 residues. This chain's CDR3 is CATSRDHGRANEKLFF. Written as DNA, the CDR3 is TGTGCCACCAGCAGAGATCACGGCAGGGCTAATGAAAAACTGTTTTTT.

This CDR3 reads CASSPTNYGYTF. The DNA for the CDR3 is TGTGCCAGCAGTCCCACCAACTATGGCTACACCTTC. V usage is TRBV7-9 and J usage is TRBJ1-2; unclear D gene. The CDR3 contains 12 residues. Germline CDR1 and CDR2: SEHNR and FQNEAQ (reference sequence). Trimming removed 6 bases at V and 2 bases at J, with 7 bases between.

The chain is built from TRBV5-4 and TRBJ1-5; D gene uncertain. V was clipped by 0 bases and J by 5 bases, with 6 bases between them. Germline loops: CDR1 SGHNT, CDR2 YYREEE (reference sequence). CDR3 length: 13 amino acids. CDR3 in amino acids: CASSLDGDQPQHF. The DNA for the CDR3 is TGTGCCAGCAGCTTGGACGGGGATCAGCCCCAGCATTTT.

In its sample, this clone was seen a few times. Relative to the germline gene, one junction end is altered; a read error may explain this. This rearrangement joins TRBV7-2 to TRBJ2-1, with D possibly matching TRBD1 (6 bases). The CDR3 runs to 11 residues. Germline CDR1 is SGHTA and CDR2 is FQGNSA. DNA for the CDR3: TGTGCCAGCAGCAGTCCTCAGGGGCATGTCTTC. Its translation is CASSSPQGHVF.

The chain recombines TRBV11-2 with TRBJ2-2; TRBD2 matches 8 bases. The V and J ends lost 2 bases and 4 bases, in that order; junction bases with no gene match: 6. Looked up from germline, CDR1 is SGHAT and CDR2 is FQNNGV. The CDR3 length is 16 residues. In DNA, the CDR3 is TGTGCCAGCAGCTTAATCTTGACTAGCGTCACCGGGGAGCTGTTTTTT. It specifies CASSLILTSVTGELFF. Full variable domain (rest looked up from reference TRBV11-2 and TRBJ2-2): EAGVAQSPRYKIIEKRQSVAFWCNPISGHATLYWYQQILGQGPKLLIQFQNNGVVDDSQLPKDRFSAERLKGVDSTLKIQPAKLEDSAVYLCASSLILTSVTGELFFGEGSRLTVL.

This clone has more than one count but fewer than ten. The chain joins TRBV29-1 to TRBJ1-2; TRBD1 might be the D (5 bases). Trimming cost V 4 bases and J 1 base, with 7 bases left between them. The CDR3 contains 12 residues. The germline gives CDR1 SQVTM, CDR2 ANQGSEA. The CDR3 DNA is TGCAGCGTTGCCGACAGTAACTATGGCTACACCTTC. Amino acids: CSVADSNYGYTF.

The gene calls are TRBV4-1 and TRBJ2-3, with a possible D match to TRBD1 (5 bases). V was cut by 3 bases and J by 0 bases, with 16 bases left in between. The CDR3 is 17 residues long. Germline V CDR1 and CDR2: MGHRA, YSYEKL. The CDR3 coding sequence is TGCGCCAGCAGCCATCCAACCCAAGGGGCAAGCACAGATACGCAGTATTTT. This encodes CASSHPTQGASTDTQYF.